This passage covers 17 T cell receptor beta chains from one sample sequenced in a study of monozygotic twins with inflammatory bowel disease. TCRdb reprocessed the 5' RACE reads; each CDR3 protein has one entry and no DNA is given. In total, the table holds roughly 300,000 distinct CDR3 sequences. Specimen: blood. The receptors here all came from a human donor with ulcerative colitis or Crohn's disease, or a healthy co-twin of an affected twin (not recorded which).

The rearrangement uses TRBV5-1 and TRBJ2-1; TCRdb's D gene call, TRBD2, goes unchecked for lack of DNA. Per the germline V gene, CDR1 is SGHRS and CDR2 is YFSETQ. The CDR3 totals 14 residues. The CDR3 spells CASSRTSGYNEQFF.

The V call is TRBV20-1, the J call TRBJ1-1. The V gene's germline CDR1 is DFQATT and CDR2 SNEGSKA (reference sequence). The length of the CDR3 is 15 residues. The CDR3 here is CSARDQEGLNTEAFF.

The chain has TRBV9 and TRBJ2-3; lacking DNA, the TRBD1 call made by TCRdb goes unchecked. Germline V gives CDR1 SGDLS, CDR2 YYNGEE. This CDR3 has 17 residues. CDR3: CASSVGFRGIGTDTQYF.

The V call is TRBV7-2, the J call TRBJ2-3; TCRdb picks TRBD2, but there is no DNA to check that call. The length of the CDR3 is 13 residues. CDR1 is SGHTA and CDR2 is FQGNSA in the germline V gene. The CDR3 region is CASSLGLAGGQYF.

The chain recombines TRBV20-1 with TRBJ1-5; TCRdb returns TRBD1, unconfirmable since there is no DNA. The CDR3 length is 16 residues. Germline CDR1 DFQATT, CDR2 SNEGSKA (reference sequence). This CDR3 reads CSARDLAGQGGQPQHF.

The V gene is TRBV7-2, the J gene TRBJ1-5. The CDR3 loop spans 15 amino acids. The germline V gene has CDR1 SGHTA and CDR2 FQGNSA. The CDR3 sequence is CASSLAQTWNQPQHF.

The CDR3 region is CASSPEWDSDEQYF. The V gene is TRBV7-9, the J gene TRBJ2-7; TCRdb's assignment of TRBD1 cannot be checked, as there is no DNA. Germline V gene data show CDR1 as SEHNR and CDR2 as FQNEAQ (reference sequence). The CDR3 totals 14 residues.

The chain has TRBV9 and TRBJ2-1; with no DNA, the TCRdb D assignment of TRBD1 cannot be verified. Germline CDR1 and CDR2: SGDLS and YYNGEE. This CDR3 is built from 18 residues. The CDR3 loop reads CASSAKEPGTGPYNEQFF.

The chain is built from TRBV19 and TRBJ2-3; TCRdb gives TRBD1 as the D gene, but with no DNA this cannot be confirmed. This CDR3 has 14 residues. In germline, CDR1 is LNHDA, CDR2 SQIVND (reference sequence). The CDR3 protein is CASSMRGIADTQYF.

V usage is TRBV7-2 and J usage is TRBJ1-5. There are 15 residues in the CDR3. Germline V CDR1 and CDR2: SGHTA, FQGNSA. CDR3 loop: CASSLASDRNQPQHF.

This sequence joins TRBV30 and TRBJ2-5; TCRdb outputs TRBD1, but without DNA this stays unchecked. The CDR3 spans 12 residues. Germline CDR1 reads GTSNPN; CDR2 reads SVGIG (reference sequence). The CDR3 sequence is CAWQGSGETQYF.

This chain joins TRBV10-1 and TRBJ1-2. Germline assignment: CDR1 WNHNN and CDR2 SYGVQD (reference sequence). The CDR3 extends over 15 amino acids. CDR3 loop: CASSEDVGPWSGYTF.

The V gene is TRBV6-2 or TRBV6-3, the J gene TRBJ1-1. This CDR3 has 12 amino acids. The germline CDR1 and CDR2 sequences are MNHEY and SVGEGT. CDR3 sequence: CASSTLGSKAFF.

The chain uses TRBV30 and TRBJ2-1. The germline CDR1 and CDR2 sequences are GTSNPN and SVGIG (reference sequence). This CDR3 contains 12 residues. This chain's CDR3 is CAWSVTNNEQFF.

This rearrangement joins TRBV28 to TRBJ2-7; TCRdb's assignment of TRBD1 cannot be checked, as there is no DNA. This CDR3 spans 12 amino acids. Germline CDR1 MDHEN, CDR2 SYDVKM. The CDR3 loop is CASSLTGLEQYF.

The chain recombines TRBV30 with TRBJ1-2. From germline, CDR1 is GTSNPN and CDR2 SVGIG (reference sequence). The CDR3 runs to 13 residues. The CDR3: CVLSQIPNYGYTF.

This chain uses TRBV5-5 with TRBJ1-5; TCRdb proposes TRBD1, but this gene call is untestable without DNA. The length of the CDR3 is 16 residues. The germline V gene encodes CDR1 SGHKS and CDR2 YYEKEE (reference sequence). CDR3 region: CASSYQAAHNNQPQHF.